These 28 T cell receptor beta chains originate from one sample sequenced in a study of technical replicates of blood from a few donors. Sequenced by immunoSEQ multiplex PCR; TCRdb stores in-frame clones only, minus some. In the table there are 75,000 to 100,000 clones, roughly 95% of which are singletons. The sequencing input was T cells isolated from PBMCs. The receptors derive from a human donor in good health.

This sequence joins TRBV5-6 and TRBJ2-5; D unresolved. CDR1 is SGHDT, CDR2 YYEEEE, per germline. This CDR3 region has 13 residues. The ends were cut back, 4 bases at V and 5 bases at J, with 12 bases in the middle. In DNA, the CDR3 is TGTGCCAGCAGCGCCTACGTAGTCGAGACCCAGTACTTC. Translating it yields CASSAYVVETQYF.

The chain is built from TRBV28 and TRBJ1-1; D is possibly TRBD1 (6 bases). The germline CDR1 and CDR2 sequences are MDHEN and SYDVKM. The CDR3 has 13 residues. V shed 6 bases and J shed 1 base, with 9 bases lying between them. The CDR3 region has the DNA TGTGCCAGCAGGGGGGACACGAACACTGAAGCTTTCTTT. Translated, it gives CASRGDTNTEAFF.

The V gene is TRBV18, the J gene TRBJ1-3; D not resolved. The germline V gene has CDR1 KGHSH and CDR2 LQKENI. This CDR3 has 14 amino acids. V dropped 1 base and J dropped 4 bases, with 8 bases sitting between them. The CDR3 is CASSPQESGNTIYF. The CDR3 DNA reads as TGTGCCAGCTCACCACAGGAGTCAGGAAACACCATATATTTT.

The rearrangement links TRBV29-1 to TRBJ2-5, with TRBD1 matching 7 bases. The CDR3 extends over 14 amino acids. V dropped 2 bases and J dropped 3; count of bases not matched to a gene: 6. Per the germline V gene, CDR1 is SQVTM and CDR2 is ANQGSEA. The DNA of the CDR3 is TGCAGCGTTGAAAAGAGGGGGCAGGAAGAGACCCAGTACTTC. It specifies CSVEKRGQEETQYF. Combining the CDR3 with reference TRBV29-1 and TRBJ2-5 gives the whole variable domain SAVISQKPSRDICQRGTSLTIQCQVDSQVTMMFWYRQQPGQSLTLIATANQGSEATYESGFVIDKFPISRPNLTFSTLTVSNMSPEDSSIYLCSVEKRGQEETQYFGPGTRLLVL.

This chain connects TRBV29-1 to TRBJ1-2; TRBD1 aligns across 7 bases. The V gene's germline CDR1 is SQVTM and CDR2 ANQGSEA. With V trimmed by 4 bases and J by 8 bases, 4 bases remained unmatched. The length of the CDR3 is 11 residues. In DNA, the CDR3 is TGCAGCGTTGGACCCAGGGGGGGCTACACCTTC. As protein: CSVGPRGGYTF.

V and J are TRBV9 and TRBJ2-5, with TRBD1 matching 8 bases. J lost 2 bases, V lost 4 bases, and 4 bases had no gene match. Germline-derived CDR1 and CDR2 are SGDLS and YYNGEE. CDR3 length: 14 residues. CDR3 nucleotides: TGTGCCAGCAGCTCCGGACAGGGACAAGAGACCCAGTACTTC. It yields the protein CASSSGQGQETQYF.

V usage is TRBV19 and J usage is TRBJ2-5; TRBD1 might be the D (5 bases). CDR1 is LNHDA and CDR2 is SQIVND in the germline V gene (reference sequence). The CDR3 totals 11 residues. The ends were cut back, 3 bases at V and 12 bases at J, with 11 bases in the middle. CDR3 residues: CASSMAGPKYF. The CDR3 DNA is TGTGCCAGTAGTATGGCAGGGCCTAAGTACTTC.

The chain recombines TRBV5-1 with TRBJ2-3, with 10 positions matching TRBD2. Germline V gene data show CDR1 as SGHRS and CDR2 as YFSETQ. Germline trimming cut 0 bases from V and 5 bases from J; bases unmatched to any gene: 0. The CDR3 has 14 amino acids. CDR3 sequence reads: CASSLASGRDTQYF. The CDR3 DNA is TGCGCCAGCAGCTTGGCTAGCGGGAGAGATACGCAGTATTTT.

V is TRBV27 and J is TRBJ1-2, with 8 bases that match TRBD1. The V segment lost 7 bases and the J segment 3 bases; nucleotides outside the gene matches: 4. The CDR3 sequence is 13 residues long. The germline V gene encodes CDR1 MNHEY and CDR2 SMNVEV (reference sequence). The DNA for the CDR3 is TGTGCCAGCACTGGACAGGGCGACTATGGCTACACCTTC. It is translated as CASTGQGDYGYTF.

The chain employs TRBV19 and TRBJ2-1; TRBD2 matches 12 bases. This CDR3 comprises 17 residues. Trimming took 5 bases from V and 2 from J; bases not matched to a gene: 7. Germline-derived CDR1 and CDR2 are LNHDA and SQIVND (reference sequence). The CDR3 loop reads CASSFGTSGYAYNEQFF. The CDR3 coding sequence is TGTGCCAGTAGTTTTGGGACTAGCGGGTACGCCTACAATGAGCAGTTCTTC.

The chain carries TRBV6-5 and TRBJ2-1; a possible D gene is TRBD2 (6 bases). The length of the CDR3 is 15 residues. Trimming pared 4 bases from V and 4 bases from J, leaving 14 bases between. Looked up from germline, CDR1 is MNHEY and CDR2 is SVGAGI. The CDR3 DNA sequence: TGTGCCAGCAGTTCAGGACTAATGCTATACAATGAGCAGTTCTTC. Translation gives CASSSGLMLYNEQFF.

This clone was detected only once. CDR3 coding DNA: TGTGCCAGCAGTGAATGGTGGACTAGCGGAACCTACGAGCAGTACTTC. Translation gives CASSEWWTSGTYEQYF. This chain links TRBV25-1 with TRBJ2-7; TRBD2 aligns across 10 bases. Per the germline V gene, CDR1 is MGHDK and CDR2 is SYGVNS. V shed 1 base, J shed 2 bases, and the junction held 5 bases outside the gene matches. The CDR3 has 16 amino acids.

This clone was counted between two and nine times. The chain is built from TRBV7-9 and TRBJ1-1, with D unclear. The V gene lost 5 bases and the J gene lost 11 bases, with 30 bases spanning the gap. The CDR3 is 17 residues long. In germline, CDR1 is SEHNR, CDR2 FQNEAQ (reference sequence). Written as DNA, the CDR3 is TGTGCCAGCAGCCCCCTATGGGTGGGGAGCAGTTCGTCGTTCGCTTTCTTT. Amino acid sequence: CASSPLWVGSSSSFAFF.

V usage is TRBV27 and J usage is TRBJ2-5; TRBD2 matches at 7 bases. With V trimmed by 2 bases and J by 1 base, 7 bases remained unmatched. CDR1 MNHEY and CDR2 SMNVEV come from the germline V gene (reference sequence). CDR3 length: 16 residues. The CDR3 nucleotides are TGTGCCAGCAGTTTAGTGACTAGCTGGGGCCAAGAGACCCAGTACTTC. Translating gives CASSLVTSWGQETQYF.

V gene TRBV6-5 combines with J gene TRBJ2-2; 8 nucleotides match TRBD1. CDR3 length equals 14 residues. Losses at the gene ends were 4 bases for V and 4 bases for J; bases not matched to a gene: 2. Germline-derived CDR1 and CDR2 are MNHEY and SVGAGI. CDR3 residues: CASSFDRGTGELFF. CDR3 coding DNA: TGTGCCAGCAGTTTCGACAGGGGCACCGGGGAGCTGTTTTTT.

This clone was picked up one time. Germline is not matched at one junction end, which may reflect a read error. V usage is TRBV7-7 and J usage is TRBJ2-7; the match to TRBD2 covers 9 bases. CDR1 SSHAT and CDR2 FNYEAQ come from the germline V gene (reference sequence). The CDR3 runs to 14 residues. The CDR3 region has the DNA TGTGCTAGCAGCGTAGCGGGAGAAGGGTACGAGCAGTACTTC. Translating it yields CASSVAGEGYEQYF.

The CDR3 nucleotides are TGTGCCAGCAGTTACTCGACTGGACACATGTCCTACGAGCAGTACTTC. Its protein product is CASSYSTGHMSYEQYF. The chain has TRBV6-5 and TRBJ2-7, with a possible D match to TRBD1 (5 bases). The V gene lost 0 bases and the J gene lost 1 base, with 13 bases spanning the gap. Germline V gene data show CDR1 as MNHEY and CDR2 as SVGAGI. The CDR3 spans 16 residues.

The V gene is TRBV13, the J gene TRBJ1-1, with D uncertain. The CDR3 runs to 13 residues. The germline CDR1 and CDR2 sequences are PRHDT and FYEKMQ (reference sequence). V was shortened by 5 bases and J by 1 base, with 8 bases between the two germline ends. CDR3 sequence reads: CASSPPSNTEAFF. CDR3 in DNA: TGTGCCAGCAGCCCCCCATCGAACACTGAAGCTTTCTTT.

The chain couples TRBV9 to TRBJ2-3; maybe TRBD2 (6 bases). Trimming removed 4 bases from V and 2 bases from J, with 14 bases in between. The CDR3 consists of 15 residues. The germline V gene has CDR1 SGDLS and CDR2 YYNGEE. The CDR3 spells CASSLRDFYTDTQYF. CDR3 nucleotides: TGTGCCAGCAGCCTCCGGGACTTCTACACAGATACGCAGTATTTT.

The rearrangement links TRBV28 to TRBJ2-7, with D maybe TRBD2 (5 bases). This CDR3 has 12 residues. V was clipped by 6 bases and J by 5 bases, with 11 bases between them. Germline-derived CDR1 and CDR2 are MDHEN and SYDVKM. The CDR3 DNA follows: TGTGCCAGCAGGCAGGCGGGTCACGAGCAGTACTTC. The encoded protein is CASRQAGHEQYF. Full variable domain (remainder filled in from reference TRBV28 and TRBJ2-7): DVKVTQSSRYLVKRTGEKVFLECVQDMDHENMFWYRQDPGLGLRLIYFSYDVKMKEKGDIPEGYSVSREKKERFSLILESASTNQTSMYLCASRQAGHEQYFGPGTRLTVT.

This clone showed up just once. This chain connects TRBV7-2 to TRBJ1-2; 7 positions match TRBD1. Germline V gene lookup returns CDR1 SGHTA and CDR2 FQGNSA. V dropped 3 bases and J dropped 4; count of bases not matched to a gene: 5. The CDR3 totals 14 residues. The CDR3 loop is CASSFLGGGYGYTF. CDR3 coding DNA: TGTGCCAGCAGCTTTTTAGGGGGCGGCTATGGCTACACCTTC.

The chain joins TRBV5-6 to TRBJ2-3; TRBD2 agrees at 8 bases. The CDR3 has 16 amino acids. CDR1 is SGHDT and CDR2 is YYEEEE in the germline V gene. V shed 6 bases, J shed 7 bases, and the junction held 16 bases outside the gene matches. CDR3 DNA: TGTGCCAGCACCGGAGAAATGAGCGGGAGCAAGAATACGCAGTATTTT. Translation gives CASTGEMSGSKNTQYF.

V gene TRBV5-5 combines with J gene TRBJ2-7; 8 bases map to TRBD2. Germline CDR1 reads SGHKS; CDR2 reads YYEKEE (reference sequence). CDR3 length equals 12 residues. J was trimmed by 4 bases and V by 3 bases; bases with no gene match: 0. The CDR3 region is CASSSGGYEQYF. The CDR3 DNA reads TGTGCCAGCAGCTCGGGGGGGTACGAGCAGTACTTC.

The V gene is TRBV30, the J gene TRBJ1-3; no clear D. Trimming removed 0 bases at V and 0 bases at J, with 3 bases between. Germline CDR1 reads GTSNPN; CDR2 reads SVGIG (reference sequence). This CDR3 is built from 13 residues. The CDR3 sequence is CAWSVGSGNTIYF. In DNA, the CDR3 is TGTGCCTGGAGTGTCGGCTCTGGAAACACCATATATTTT.

The chain uses TRBV19 and TRBJ1-2, with TRBD1 as a possible D gene (5 bases). Germline loops: CDR1 LNHDA, CDR2 SQIVND (reference sequence). V was clipped by 4 bases and J by 4 bases, with 10 bases between them. This CDR3 has 13 residues. The CDR3 sequence: CASSTGDVYGYTF. CDR3 DNA sequence: TGTGCCAGTAGTACGGGGGACGTCTATGGCTACACCTTC. Supplemented by reference TRBV19 and TRBJ1-2, the full variable domain reads DGGITQSPKYLFRKEGQNVTLSCEQNLNHDAMYWYRQDPGQGLRLIYYSQIVNDFQKGDIAEGYSVSREKKESFPLTVTSAQKNPTAFYLCASSTGDVYGYTFGSGTRLTVV.

CDR3 sequence reads: CASSNPAGLSSYEQYF. In nucleotides, the CDR3 is TGCGCCAGCAGCAACCCGGCAGGGCTAAGTAGCTACGAGCAGTACTTC. The chain carries TRBV4-1 and TRBJ2-7; the D gene is possibly TRBD1 (5 bases). Germline-derived CDR1 and CDR2 are MGHRA and YSYEKL. The CDR3 runs to 16 residues. V was clipped by 5 bases and J by 3 bases, with 20 bases between them.

The sample holds one count of this clone. Written as DNA, the CDR3 is TGTGCCAGTAGTACCGACGCGGACATGACCCAGCATTTT. The encoded protein is CASSTDADMTQHF. The V gene is TRBV19, the J gene TRBJ1-5; a possible D gene is TRBD1 (5 bases). From germline, CDR1 is LNHDA and CDR2 SQIVND (reference sequence). This CDR3 is 13 amino acids long. Trimming removed 4 bases from V and 11 bases from J, with 15 bases in between.

The J gene is TRBJ1-4, the V gene TRBV11-3; D is perhaps TRBD1 (5 bases). V lost 8 bases and J 8 bases, leaving 15 bases between the germline ends. The CDR3 loop spans 13 amino acids. Germline CDR1 and CDR2: SGHNT and YENEEA. The DNA of the CDR3 is TGTGCCAGCTCGGGGGGGTCGGTGGAAAAACTGTTTTTT. Amino acid sequence: CASSGGSVEKLFF.